The clone carrying this T cell receptor (beta chain) has a handful of counts. The target antigen is unknown. The read stops 3 residues short of the end of the CDR3; the missing end is completed from the germline J gene. J gave up 4 bases and V 6 bases, and 5 bases lay outside the gene matches. This CDR3 is built from 14 residues. The germline CDR1 and CDR2 sequences are SNHLY and FYNNEI. This entry belongs to a study of T cell clonality in common variable immunodeficiency. Diagnosis required reduced IgG, IgA and/or IgM with specific antibody deficiency. The study's findings and limits: Common variable immunodeficiency TCR beta sequences reportedly had fewer deletions and N-nucleotide insertions.

Method: immunoSEQ multiplex PCR; TCRdb's copy keeps in-frame clones and lacks some. The data show 25,000 to 30,000 clones, none appearing only once, with just under 30% held by the ten largest. The genes are TRBV2 and TRBJ2-3; 9 positions agree with TRBD2. The sample was peripheral blood mononuclear cells. The receptor's source is a human donor with common variable immunodeficiency. The CDR3 spells CASSGRGGADTQYF. The CDR3 DNA, read in part, is TGTGCCAGCAGCGGGCGGGGGGGCGCAGATACG.